These T cell receptor beta chains were read from a single sample in a study of shared clonotypes between healthy human individuals. The method was immunoSEQ multiplex PCR; TCRdb's version includes in-frame clones alone and lacks a portion of them. Of about 580,000 clones in the sample, 98% are singletons; the top ten hold 0.3%. Sequenced sample: naive CD8+ T cells sorted from blood. The receptors come from a man aged 25 to 45 in good health. The CDR3 runs from the conserved cysteine through the conserved F or W. A D gene is named only where the DNA matches it firmly. Size is stated for part of the rows, as once, few or many counts, or as a class when the clone is expanded.

CDR3 DNA	CDR3 protein	V gene	J gene	clone size	D gene
TGTGCCAGCAGCTTACCCTGGGACAGCTACAATGAGCAGTTCTTC	CASSLPWDSYNEQFF	TRBV7-9	TRBJ2-1	-	TRBD1
TGTGCCAGCAGCAAAGGACAGGGGATGGCGAACACCGGGGAGCTGTTTTTT	CASSKGQGMANTGELFF	TRBV11-3	TRBJ2-2	once	TRBD1
TGTGCCAGCAGCCCCGGTCCAAGGGGCTCCTACGAGCAGTACTTC	CASSPGPRGSYEQYF	TRBV7-2	TRBJ2-7	-	-
TGCGCCAGCAGCTACAGGGGGACCATCACAGATACGCAGTATTTT	CASSYRGTITDTQYF	TRBV5-1	TRBJ2-3	once	TRBD1
TGCAGTGCGTCGACCTCGGGCGTGCAGTACTTC	CSASTSGVQYF	TRBV20-1	TRBJ2-7	few	-
TGTGCCAGCAGCTCCTTTACCGGGACAGCCACCTACGAGCAGTACTTC	CASSSFTGTATYEQYF	TRBV7-9	TRBJ2-7	-	TRBD1
TGCGCCAGCAGCCAAGGGTATGGTGGACAGGGGTGGTACAATGAGCAGTTCTTC	CASSQGYGGQGWYNEQFF	TRBV4-3	TRBJ2-1	-	TRBD1
TGTGCCAGCAGCTTCCATCACCAGAGGGTGGTAGATACGCAGTATTTT	CASSFHHQRVVDTQYF	TRBV7-6	TRBJ2-3	-	-
TGTGCCAGCAGCTCTCAAGAAACAGGGCCGGGTGGCAATGAGCAGTTCTTC	CASSSQETGPGGNEQFF	TRBV11-2	TRBJ2-1	-	-
TGTGCCAGCAGCCCCGACAGCTACGAGCAGTACTTC	CASSPDSYEQYF	TRBV9	TRBJ2-7	-	-
TGTGCCAGCAGCTACCGGGACAGGGACACAGATACGCAGTATTTT	CASSYRDRDTDTQYF	TRBV11-2	TRBJ2-3	-	TRBD1
TGTGCCAGCAGCGGGCAGTCGGAAGAGACCCAGTACTTC	CASSGQSEETQYF	TRBV6-1	TRBJ2-5	-	-
TGCAGCGTTGAAGGCCCGGGACTACTCTCCTACGAGCAGTACTTC	CSVEGPGLLSYEQYF	TRBV29-1	TRBJ2-7	-	TRBD2
TGCAGCGTTTATACAGGGGGTAAGCGGGAAGCTTTCTTT	CSVYTGGKREAFF	TRBV29-1	TRBJ1-1	-	TRBD1
TGCGCCAGCAGCCAAGATTGGATCTACGAGCAGTACTTC	CASSQDWIYEQYF	TRBV4-1	TRBJ2-7	-	-
TGCAGCGTTCTGGGACTCCCCTACGAGCAGTACTTC	CSVLGLPYEQYF	TRBV29-1	TRBJ2-7	-	-
TGTGCCAGCACTCCGATCCTATCCGCCGGGGAGCTGTTTTTT	CASTPILSAGELFF	TRBV6-6	TRBJ2-2	-	-
TGCAGTGAACGAAGGGGCAATGAGCAGTTCTTC	CSERRGNEQFF	TRBV20-1	TRBJ2-1	-	-
TGCGCCAGCAGCCGTACGGAAGGAGACTACGAGCAGTACTTC	CASSRTEGDYEQYF	TRBV4-3	TRBJ2-7	-	-
TGTGCCAGCACCCAAGTGGACAGGGTATCAGAAGAGCAGTACTTC	CASTQVDRVSEEQYF	TRBV5-4	TRBJ2-7	-	TRBD1
TGTGCCAGCAGCCGGCAACAGGGTTATAAAAAGCAGTACTTC	CASSRQQGYKKQYF	TRBV21-1	TRBJ2-7	-	-
TGTGCCAGCAGTCTACACTCTACCCCAGGGTACGAGCAGTACTTC	CASSLHSTPGYEQYF	TRBV27	TRBJ2-7	-	-
TGTGCCAGCAGCTTAGGCCAGGGATACACTGAAGCTTTCTTT	CASSLGQGYTEAFF	TRBV7-2	TRBJ1-1	-	-
TGTGCCAGCAGTGAGGGGTTACGGCCCTACGAGCAGTACTTC	CASSEGLRPYEQYF	TRBV27	TRBJ2-7	-	-
TGTGCCAGCAGCGTCTCGGGGTTCGGCTACACCTTC	CASSVSGFGYTF	TRBV9	TRBJ1-2	-	-
TGCAGCGTTGAGGATCCTCGGACAGGGGAGGACAATGAGCAGTTCTTC	CSVEDPRTGEDNEQFF	TRBV29-1	TRBJ2-1	once	TRBD1
TGCGCCAGCAGGGGGGCAGGGTGGACTGAAGCTTTCTTT	CASRGAGWTEAFF	TRBV4-1	TRBJ1-1	-	-
TGTGCCAGCAGTTTTGGCAGGGAAGCATGGCAGTACTTC	CASSFGREAWQYF	TRBV27	TRBJ2-7	-	-
TGCGCCAGCAGCCGACTAGCGGGAGTTGGCTACGAGCAGTACTTC	CASSRLAGVGYEQYF	TRBV4-1	TRBJ2-7	-	TRBD2
TGTGCCAGCAGTTCCAACAGGTACCAAGAGACCCAGTACTTC	CASSSNRYQETQYF	TRBV6-5	TRBJ2-5	-	-
TGTGCCAGCAGTGAATTGGGGAAGGGAGCGGCTTCCTACGAGCAGTACTTC	CASSELGKGAASYEQYF	TRBV6-1	TRBJ2-7	-	-
TGTGCCAGCAGTGTACTACAGGGGGCTAGAAAGACCCAGTACTTC	CASSVLQGARKTQYF	TRBV27	TRBJ2-5	-	TRBD1
TGCGCCAGCAGTCAGACAGTTCAAGGTGGCTACACCTTC	CASSQTVQGGYTF	TRBV5-1	TRBJ1-2	-	-
TGTGCCAGCACCTTTCACGATTGGACAGGGGTCGGCACTGAAGCTTTCTTT	CASTFHDWTGVGTEAFF	TRBV7-9	TRBJ1-1	-	TRBD1
TGTGCCAGCACCCAGGGACTAGCGCCCTACAATGAGCAGTTCTTC	CASTQGLAPYNEQFF	TRBV7-8	TRBJ2-1	-	TRBD2
TGTGCCAGCAGACCGACTAGCGGCACCGGGGAGCTGTTTTTT	CASRPTSGTGELFF	TRBV7-9	TRBJ2-2	-	TRBD2
TGTGCCAGCAGCCCCTCCACAGGGAATGAGCAGTTCTTC	CASSPSTGNEQFF	TRBV14	TRBJ2-1	-	-
TGTGCCTGGAGTGTACTACAACTAAACTACAATGAGCAGTTCTTC	CAWSVLQLNYNEQFF	TRBV30	TRBJ2-1	-	-
TGTGCCAGCAGCTCGGGACTAGCGGGCACCAATGAGCAGTTCTTC	CASSSGLAGTNEQFF	TRBV7-3	TRBJ2-1	-	TRBD2
TGTGCCAGCAGCGAAAGGGGGGTCCCCTACAATGAGCAGTTCTTC	CASSERGVPYNEQFF	TRBV7-8	TRBJ2-1	-	-
TGTGCCAGCAGTTTTAGCACTGGACAGGACATGTACGAGCAGTACTTC	CASSFSTGQDMYEQYF	TRBV7-9	TRBJ2-7	-	TRBD1
TGTGCCAGCAGCGTAGATGTCGACAATTACTACGAGCAGTACTTC	CASSVDVDNYYEQYF	TRBV9	TRBJ2-7	-	-
TGTGCCAGCAGTCCGACGAGCACTGAAGCTTTCTTT	CASSPTSTEAFF	TRBV28	TRBJ1-1	-	-
TGTGCCAGCAGCCCCCCCCGGGCAGGGCCGGTCGAGCAGTACTTC	CASSPPRAGPVEQYF	TRBV11-2	TRBJ2-7	-	-
TGTGCCAGCAGCTTTGGGGACCACCAATCTTACGAGCAGTACTTC	CASSFGDHQSYEQYF	TRBV7-8	TRBJ2-7	-	-
TGTGCCAGCAGCCCGGGACTAGCGGGAACCGTCGCCAATGAGCAGTTCTTC	CASSPGLAGTVANEQFF	TRBV11-2	TRBJ2-1	-	TRBD2
TGTGCCAGCTCACAATACGGCGGGATGAAGGGCAATGAGCAGTTCTTC	CASSQYGGMKGNEQFF	TRBV18	TRBJ2-1	-	-
TGTGCCAGCAGTCCGGACAGGGACATCTACAATGAGCAGTTCTTC	CASSPDRDIYNEQFF	TRBV6-6	TRBJ2-1	-	TRBD1
TGTGCCAGCAGCGTAATTTTAGGAGAGCTGTTTTTT	CASSVILGELFF	TRBV9	TRBJ2-2	-	-